The 13 T cell receptor beta chains presented below share a single source sample, sequenced in a study of blood T cell repertoires in COVID-19. Sequencing was performed with immunoSEQ multiplex PCR; in TCRdb, only in-frame clones are kept and a portion is missing. Of some 180,000 clones detected, 88% appear once; the ten largest clones hold 6%. The sequencing input was peripheral blood. These receptors came from a man aged 40-55 years with active or convalescent COVID-19.

This chain uses TRBV27 with TRBJ1-1; D ambiguous. The germline V gene encodes CDR1 MNHEY and CDR2 SMNVEV (reference sequence). V gave up 5 bases and J gave up 4 bases, with 20 bases separating them. The CDR3 length is 16 residues. The CDR3 spells CASSPPPGIRATEAFF. CDR3 in DNA: TGTGCCAGCAGTCCCCCTCCGGGGATCCGGGCCACTGAAGCTTTCTTT.

V and J are TRBV19 and TRBJ2-2; TRBD1 matches at 7 bases. V lost 6 bases, J lost 0 bases, and 4 bases stayed unmatched. CDR1 and CDR2 from the germline V gene are LNHDA and SQIVND (reference sequence). CDR3 size: 15 residues. In DNA form, the CDR3 reads TGTGCCAGTAGACGACAGGGTACGAACACCGGGGAGCTGTTTTTT. Protein sequence: CASRRQGTNTGELFF.

CDR3: CASTMGQDFNEKLFF. Written as DNA, the CDR3 is TGTGCCAGCACCATGGGACAGGACTTTAATGAAAAACTGTTTTTT. The V and J genes are TRBV6-5 and TRBJ1-4; 8 bases align to TRBD1. From germline, CDR1 is MNHEY and CDR2 SVGAGI. CDR3 length equals 15 residues. The V gene end was trimmed by 7 bases and the J gene end by 4 bases; junction bases not matched to a gene: 8.

J is TRBJ2-2 and V is TRBV10-3; 13 bases align to TRBD2. J gave up 3 bases and V 4 bases, and 8 bases lay outside the gene matches. CDR3 size: 18 residues. Germline loops: CDR1 ENHRY, CDR2 SYGVKD. Here the CDR3 DNA reads TGTGCCATCAGTGCCACTAGCGGGGGGGCCAGGGACACCGGGGAGCTGTTTTTT. Amino acid sequence: CAISATSGGARDTGELFF.

The rearrangement links TRBV19 to TRBJ1-4; D is uncertain. This CDR3 is 15 amino acids long. Looked up from germline, CDR1 is LNHDA and CDR2 is SQIVND (reference sequence). Trimming took off 0 bases at V and 6 bases at J, with 11 bases between the two ends. CDR3 coding DNA: TGTGCCAGTAGTATAGATACGACTACCTATGAAAAACTGTTTTTT. Its protein is CASSIDTTTYEKLFF.

This clone occurred once. Here the CDR3 DNA reads TGTGCCAGCAGTCCACAAGGAACCCGACCAGGGGGCGCGATTTACGAGCAGTACTTC. Translation gives CASSPQGTRPGGAIYEQYF. The rearrangement joins TRBV6-2 or TRBV6-3 to TRBJ2-7; TRBD1 matches 8 bases. The ends lost 5 bases at V and 4 bases at J; junction bases unmatched: 22. The CDR3 sequence is 19 residues long. Germline-derived CDR1 and CDR2 are MNHEY and SVGEGT.

V is TRBV10-3 and J is TRBJ1-3; 7 bases line up with TRBD1. Germline V gives CDR1 ENHRY, CDR2 SYGVKD. The CDR3 extends over 14 amino acids. V dropped 7 bases and J dropped 3; count of bases not matched to a gene: 6. CDR3 nucleotides: TGTGCCATCAACCCGACAGGGTTTGGAAACACCATATATTTT. Its protein product is CAINPTGFGNTIYF.

This chain connects TRBV2 to TRBJ1-3, with D perhaps TRBD1 (6 bases). The CDR3 loop spans 15 amino acids. Germline-derived CDR1 and CDR2 are SNHLY and FYNNEI. V shed 4 bases and J shed 0 bases, with 10 bases lying between them. The CDR3 coding sequence is TGTGCCAGCAGTGGACGGGGGGCCTCTGGAAACACCATATATTTT. As protein: CASSGRGASGNTIYF.

The CDR3 nucleotides read TGTGCCAGCAGCGTAGGTACAGGGGCTGCCTACGAGCAGTACTTC. This sequence encodes CASSVGTGAAYEQYF. The chain joins TRBV9 to TRBJ2-7, with 7 bases fitting TRBD1. The length of the CDR3 is 15 residues. V was clipped by 0 bases and J by 2 bases; unmatched bases: 5. CDR1 SGDLS and CDR2 YYNGEE come from the germline V gene.

This rearrangement joins TRBV27 to TRBJ1-5; no definite D call. Germline V gene data show CDR1 as MNHEY and CDR2 as SMNVEV (reference sequence). Deletions cut 8 bases from V and 4 bases from J, with 15 bases between. The length of the CDR3 is 14 residues. The CDR3 loop reads CASGSWESNQPQHF. The CDR3 DNA follows: TGTGCCAGCGGTTCCTGGGAGTCTAATCAGCCCCAGCATTTT.

This chain connects TRBV18 to TRBJ1-4; TRBD1 agrees at 7 bases. Germline loops: CDR1 KGHSH, CDR2 LQKENI. This CDR3 contains 13 residues. V shed 3 bases, J shed 6 bases, and the junction held 1 base outside the gene matches. The CDR3 is CASSPGQYEKLFF. CDR3 sequence (DNA): TGTGCCAGCTCACCGGGACAGTATGAAAAACTGTTTTTT.

The chain has TRBV18 and TRBJ1-1; 9 bases agree with TRBD1. The germline V gene has CDR1 KGHSH and CDR2 LQKENI. J was trimmed by 4 bases and V by 2 bases; bases with no gene match: 8. The CDR3 spans 16 residues. CDR3 protein: CASSPRQGVGSTEAFF. DNA of the CDR3: TGTGCCAGCTCACCAAGACAGGGGGTGGGGAGCACTGAAGCTTTCTTT.

The V gene is TRBV28, the J gene TRBJ1-1; D is unresolved. In germline, CDR1 is MDHEN, CDR2 SYDVKM. Trimming removed 6 bases from V and 1 base from J, with 12 bases in between. This CDR3 comprises 14 residues. This chain's CDR3 is CASSGGQKNTEAFF. The DNA of the CDR3 is TGTGCCAGCAGCGGAGGCCAGAAGAACACTGAAGCTTTCTTT.